This TCR beta chain appears in the sequencing data of a study of cytomegalovirus exposure and HLA in healthy donors (dated by TCRdb to the late 2010s). Regarding the complete study: In an earlier analysis of 587 of the donors, roughly 300 Gb of sequence data and some 120 million unique TCR beta sequences from 150 million to 200 million T cells were reported. An early release covering over 500 HLA-typed donors comprised approximately 300 gigabases of sequencing data and tens of millions of unique TCR sequences. Of the roughly 420 genotyped donors, approximately 81% were placed in the genetic ancestry cluster associated with self-reported Caucasian donors. The study was designed to test whether signatures of past pathogen exposure could be identified by cataloging public T cell receptors. The T cell repertoires of around 670 subjects were profiled by immunosequencing and related to cytomegalovirus serostatus. In addition to the first cohort of around 670 subjects, a separate validation cohort of 120 different subjects was used. To predict cytomegalovirus infection status, the study combined high-throughput TCR immunosequencing, statistical association of individual TCRs with disease status, and machine learning. A later analysis re-examined previously published TCR beta repertoires from 500 to 700 donors and added high-resolution HLA genotyping to investigate patterns of TCR occurrence. Rather than using new phenotypic data, the later analysis identified candidate immune exposures from TCR beta sequences and from how often those sequences occurred across donors. An earlier analysis of around 540 of the donors applied high-throughput TCR beta sequencing to assess whether each TCR beta V gene segment acted as functional or pseudogenic. Donor age, sex, ethnicity and CMV serostatus were collected together with the repertoire data. A later genetic analysis took genome-wide SNP genotypes for about 55% of the roughly 670 donors and used that subset as a discovery cohort. Every repertoire in the discovery cohort had been generated on one and the same sequencing platform. Both class I and class II loci were covered by HLA typing, at four-digit resolution. Typing coverage varied by locus: roughly 620-640 donors for A, B, C, DRB1 and DQB1; about 520 for DQA1; 606 for DPA1; more than 450 for DPB1. A few DR-DQ haplotypes were handled as single units for association and clustering because linkage in the cohort was strong. Among some 400 genotyped donors of the cohort, an average of around 220,000 unique TCR beta nucleotide sequences was sequenced per donor, of which 15% to 20% were non-productive.

This clone has more than one count but fewer than ten. This clone's antigen is unknown. No base-level quality is on record; no much larger clone is a single base apart. Other DNA sequences of this sample code for an identical CDR3. The germline V gene yields SGHRS for CDR1 and YFSETQ for CDR2. V loses 4 bases at its end and J loses 3 bases; junction bases beyond the gene matches: 4. Counted from cysteine to phenylalanine, this CDR3 has 15 amino acids. Only CDR3 DNA remains: 45 bases, in frame from the first base. Summary of the overall study and its limitations: According to a later analysis, TCR association rates differed among HLA loci, with DRB1 alleles showing the most associated TCRs and HLA-C alleles showing the fewest. Linkage disequilibrium might explain the correlated functional status among segregating V segments, but an unknown experimental factor could not be excluded. The 87-base-pair reads could not distinguish some IMGT-functional V segments, including TRBV6-2 and TRBV6-3, so those segments were excluded. The classifier was reported to diagnose cytomegalovirus status with high specificity and sensitivity in both the original and validation cohorts. A later analysis reported that several top co-occurrence clusters appeared linked to parvovirus B19, influenza, CMV and Epstein-Barr virus. Roughly uniform sequencing depth across donors was assumed in presence/absence analyses, although this assumption may not hold. The study listed approximately 150 TCR beta chains as associated with cytomegalovirus. An earlier analysis of around 540 of the donors showed that most TCR beta V segments appeared in productive rearrangements either about 87% or about 30% of the time, which broadly matched IMGT annotations. Assigning TCR associations to individual alleles was difficult when HLA alleles, especially DR and DQ, strongly co-occurred. According to a later genetic analysis, donors in an Asian-associated ancestry cluster had fewer N-insertions in productive TCRs than the approximately 670-donor mean. A later analysis associated 15,000 to 20,000 TCR beta sequences with specific HLA alleles at a false discovery rate of 0.05. An association between a missense DCLRE1C variant and V-gene and J-gene trimming of TCR beta chains was found in a later genetic analysis and replicated in an independent cohort. Across donors, most TCR sequences were observed very rarely, whereas some public TCRs were present in many individuals. For the cohort, immune exposure information was limited to CMV serostatus. HLA typing was unavailable for some donors at each locus, so association tests used only the typed subset. In this cohort, only TCR beta chains were sequenced, and detectable features were limited by the absence of alpha or paired-chain data. Most CMV-associated TCR beta chains appeared to be HLA-restricted in a later analysis, and the HLA associations seemed to be driven largely by CMV exposure. Because counts were too low, about 18 rarely observed V segments, including chromosome 9 orphons, were left out of the earlier analysis of 587 of the donors. A cluster of highly shared sequence variants was judged likely to be a technical artifact of the sequencing pipeline. A further reported finding was that TCR beta sequences accurately predicted the HLA-A and HLA-B alleles for most subjects in the first cohort. A few of the identified cytomegalovirus-associated TCR beta chains were confirmed in vitro to be specific for cytomegalovirus antigens. Compared with equally common non-associated chains, HLA-associated TCR beta chains in a later analysis were more clonally expanded and had lower generation probabilities. The authors suggested that the approach could potentially be extended to other disease states and immunological phenotypes.

The library came from the immunoSEQ multiplex PCR assay. For the multiplex PCR, a mixture combining 60 forward primers for TCR Vbeta segments and 13 reverse primers for TCR Jbeta segments was used. A multiplex PCR assay on genomic DNA amplified the CDR3 region of rearranged TCR beta genes. The amplified TCR beta libraries were sequenced on the Illumina HiSeq System as 87-base-pair reads. In the original analysis: A later analysis counted some 80 million unique TCR beta chains across the 666 repertoires, and some 11 million of these chains were shared by at least two donors. Raw reads were error-corrected and collapsed into unique sequences with a nearest-neighbor algorithm that merged closely related sequences to remove PCR and sequencing errors. To assign V, D and J gene segments, CDR3 sequences were aligned to IMGT reference sequences. For a sequence to be retained, a match of at least six nucleotides to both a V gene segment and a J gene segment was required. Rearrangements were called productive when the CDR3 lacked stop codons and stayed in frame with V and J; all others were non-productive. CDR3 was defined by IMGT convention, running from the second conserved V-encoded cysteine to the conserved J-encoded phenylalanine. In an earlier analysis of 550 to 650 of the donors, sequences lacking an unambiguous match to a single V gene segment were excluded. In an earlier analysis of 450 to 700 of the donors, V segments were called functional above 56.7% productive rearrangements and were called segregating when the between-donor standard deviation exceeded 5%. A statistical classification framework was built to diagnose cytomegalovirus status from the catalog of TCR beta chain sequences. V and J gene assignment, in a later analysis, came from comparing TCR nucleotide sequences with IMGT/GENE-DB human TR gene sequences. A later analysis assigned CDR3 sequences and most-parsimonious VDJ recombination scenarios with the TCRdist pipeline. In a later analysis, every TCR beta chain was defined by the combination of its CDR3 amino acid sequence and its V-gene family, and reads without a unique V-gene family were dropped. To address suspected cross-contamination and a sequencing artifact, a later analysis removed under 600 highly shared, low-generation-probability nucleotide sequences. In a later analysis, a clonal expansion index for each public chain was calculated from normalized within-repertoire ranks of inferred template counts. Generation probabilities in a later analysis came from a VDJ recombination model fitted to out-of-frame rearrangements, and those results were checked against IGoR. In a later analysis, TCR-TCR, TCR-HLA and TCR-CMV co-occurrence was scored with hypergeometric tests, and a repertoire-size bias correction was applied to TCR pairs. False discovery rates were estimated in a later analysis by permuting HLA or CMV assignments 20 times. In a later analysis, co-occurring TCRs were grouped with DBSCAN, and TCRdist sequence similarity was added when clustering was performed within HLA-allele-positive subsets. Repertoires with fewer than 30,000 or more than 120,000 public chains were left out of co-occurrence clustering, as were four to six repertoires with anomalous nucleotide sharing. TCRdb re-hosts the immuneACCESS table, in-frame sequences only. Its copies lack some clones; in the studies checked, an unresolved V gene accounts for under half of them, and the cause for the rest is not known. V, J and clone size are those of that table, while D and trimming were read from the DNA. This sample gives about 120,000 clones in total; about 80% of them show up just once. Of the sample, roughly 5.9% falls within the top ten clones.

The cohort comprised several hundred healthy bone marrow donors. All cohort members were sampled while nominally healthy, although unrecorded immune exposures were likely present. The donor was CMV seropositive and belonged to the group of about 290 seropositive cohort members. A peripheral blood sample was provided by each donor, and peripheral blood mononuclear cells were used for TCR beta sequencing. Genomic DNA was extracted from the blood cell samples with the Qiagen DNeasy Blood Extraction Kit. The clonotype originates from a woman in her twenties or thirties in good health and CMV-seropositive. Sequenced input: PBMCs. The sequence links TRBV5-1 to TRBJ2-3, with 11 bases aligning to TRBD2. The nucleotide sequence is given as TGCGCCAGCAGCCCAGGACTAGCGGGTACAGATACGCAGTATTTT. Its translation reads: CASSPGLAGTDTQYF.